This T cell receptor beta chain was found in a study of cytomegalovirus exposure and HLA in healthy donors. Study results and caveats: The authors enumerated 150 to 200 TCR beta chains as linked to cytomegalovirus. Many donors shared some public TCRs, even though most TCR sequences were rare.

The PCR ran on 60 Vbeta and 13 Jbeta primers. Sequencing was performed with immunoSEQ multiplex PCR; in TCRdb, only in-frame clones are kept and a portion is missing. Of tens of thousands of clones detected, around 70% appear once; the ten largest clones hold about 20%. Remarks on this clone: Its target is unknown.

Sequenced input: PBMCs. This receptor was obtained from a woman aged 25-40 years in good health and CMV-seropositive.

The CDR3 bases are TGTGCCAGCACTGCGCCTAACGAATTTAACTATGGCTACACCTTC. Encoded protein: CASTAPNEFNYGYTF. The chain has TRBV7-9 and TRBJ1-2; D remains ambiguous. CDR1 and CDR2 (germline): SEHNR, FQNEAQ (reference sequence). Trimming took 7 bases from V and 1 from J, leaving 16 bases between them. This CDR3 is 15 amino acids long.